Included here is one T cell receptor (beta chain) sequence, with context. Its antigen is as yet unknown. These data come from a study of T cell responses to AZD1222 COVID-19 vaccine. Findings and caveats of the study: Close to half of all spike-specific TCRs reportedly target regions of the variants that are unmutated.

Sequenced by immunoSEQ multiplex PCR; TCRdb stores in-frame clones only, minus some. Altogether approximately 89,000 clones are present, around 90% being singletons, with the ten largest covering under 5%. The germline V gene has CDR1 ENHRY and CDR2 SYGVKD. This CDR3 comprises 14 residues. The V end was cut by 6 bases, the J end by 3 bases, with 14 bases between. The material sequenced was peripheral blood, taken on day 0 of MenACWY control vaccination. The V call is TRBV10-3, the J call TRBJ1-1, with TRBD1 as a possible D gene (6 bases). This receptor was obtained from an adult in good health. The CDR3: CAISQSPGDTEAFF. The CDR3 DNA reads TGTGCCATCAGCCAATCACCAGGGGACACTGAAGCTTTCTTT.